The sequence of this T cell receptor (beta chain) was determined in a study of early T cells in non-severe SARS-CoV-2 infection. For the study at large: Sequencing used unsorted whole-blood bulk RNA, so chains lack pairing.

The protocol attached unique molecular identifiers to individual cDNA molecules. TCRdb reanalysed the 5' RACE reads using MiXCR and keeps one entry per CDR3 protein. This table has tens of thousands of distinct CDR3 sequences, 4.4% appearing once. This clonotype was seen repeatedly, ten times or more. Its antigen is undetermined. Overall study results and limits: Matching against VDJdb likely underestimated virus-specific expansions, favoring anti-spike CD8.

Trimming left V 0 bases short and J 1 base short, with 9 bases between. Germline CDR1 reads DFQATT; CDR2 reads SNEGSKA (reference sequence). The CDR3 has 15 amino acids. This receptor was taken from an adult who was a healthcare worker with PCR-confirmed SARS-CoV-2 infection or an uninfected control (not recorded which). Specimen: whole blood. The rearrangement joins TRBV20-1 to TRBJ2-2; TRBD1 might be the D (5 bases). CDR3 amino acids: CSARDFGQNTGELFF. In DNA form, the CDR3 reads TGCAGTGCTAGAGATTTCGGACAGAACACCGGGGAGCTGTTTTTT.